The rows below give T cell receptor beta chains drawn from one sample of a study of regulatory T cells in long-lasting Graves disease. TCRdb re-called the multiplex PCR reads with MiXCR, one entry per CDR3 protein. The sample includes a few hundred thousand distinct CDR3 sequences, 16% of them seen just once. The sample was also linked to a second study, of T cells in Graves' hyperthyroidism and ophthalmopathy.

This material consisted of peripheral blood mononuclear cells (PBMCs), taken at new diagnosis, from a patient treated with antithyroid drugs. Source of these receptors: a woman aged 18-29 years with Graves disease. CDR3s include the opening cysteine and the closing phenylalanine or tryptophan. A D gene is named only where the DNA matches it firmly. The listing skips clone size in some rows; elsewhere it reads once, few, many or a size class.

d_gene: -; v_gene: TRBV5-1; j_gene: TRBJ2-7; abundance: -; CDR3nt: TGCGCCAGCAGCTTCGTGCAGCCCTCCTACGAGCAGTACTTC; CDR3aa: CASSFVQPSYEQYF
d_gene: TRBD1; v_gene: TRBV15; j_gene: TRBJ2-6; abundance: -; CDR3nt: TGTGCCACCAGCAGCTACCGGGACAGTAGCTCTGGGGCCAACGTCCTGACTTTC; CDR3aa: CATSSYRDSSSGANVLTF
d_gene: -; v_gene: TRBV29-1; j_gene: TRBJ2-6; abundance: few; CDR3nt: TGCAGCGTAGAGGGTGGGGCACACTCTGGGGCCAACGTCCTGACTTTC; CDR3aa: CSVEGGAHSGANVLTF
d_gene: -; v_gene: TRBV28; j_gene: TRBJ2-3; abundance: many; CDR3nt: TGTGCCAGCAGTTTATTCGGAGTGGGGACAGATACGCAGTATTTT; CDR3aa: CASSLFGVGTDTQYF
d_gene: TRBD1; v_gene: TRBV6-2/TRBV6-3; j_gene: TRBJ1-2; abundance: many; CDR3nt: TGTGCCAGCAGTGAACCCACAGGGGCTTACCGTGGCTACACCTTC; CDR3aa: CASSEPTGAYRGYTF
d_gene: -; v_gene: TRBV20-1; j_gene: TRBJ2-3; abundance: few; CDR3nt: TGCAGTGCTAGAGCGGGAGCAGGCACAGATACGCAGTATTTT; CDR3aa: CSARAGAGTDTQYF
d_gene: -; v_gene: TRBV7-9; j_gene: TRBJ1-5; abundance: few; CDR3nt: TGTGCCAGCAGCTTAGCGACAGAAAATCAGCCCCAGCATTTT; CDR3aa: CASSLATENQPQHF
d_gene: TRBD1; v_gene: TRBV4-1; j_gene: TRBJ1-5; abundance: -; CDR3nt: TGCGCCAGCAGCCAAGAAGGTACAGGGGTAGGTCAGCCCCAGCATTTT; CDR3aa: CASSQEGTGVGQPQHF
d_gene: -; v_gene: TRBV30; j_gene: TRBJ1-5; abundance: many; CDR3nt: TGTGCCTGGAGTGTAATCGGGGGCAATCAGCCCCAGCATTTT; CDR3aa: CAWSVIGGNQPQHF
d_gene: -; v_gene: TRBV28; j_gene: TRBJ2-3; abundance: many; CDR3nt: TGTGCCAGCAGTTTCGGGGTCTGGGATACGCAGTATTTT; CDR3aa: CASSFGVWDTQYF
d_gene: TRBD1; v_gene: TRBV6-2/TRBV6-3; j_gene: TRBJ2-2; abundance: -; CDR3nt: TGTGCCATTAGGGGGCAAGCGAACACCGGGGAGCTGTTTTTT; CDR3aa: CAIRGQANTGELFF
d_gene: -; v_gene: TRBV19; j_gene: TRBJ1-6; abundance: -; CDR3nt: TGTGCCAGTAGTCGGGCAGAAGAGCATCCCCTCCACTTT; CDR3aa: CASSRAEEHPLHF
d_gene: -; v_gene: TRBV19; j_gene: TRBJ1-1; abundance: -; CDR3nt: TGTGCCAGTAGTATAAGGTGGGAAGCTTTCTTT; CDR3aa: CASSIRWEAFF
d_gene: -; v_gene: TRBV11-2; j_gene: TRBJ2-2; abundance: -; CDR3nt: TGTGCCAGCAGCTTAGATCAAGGCCGTGTCTTCGGGGAGCTGTTTTTT; CDR3aa: CASSLDQGRVFGELFF
d_gene: -; v_gene: TRBV7-9; j_gene: TRBJ1-2; abundance: -; CDR3nt: TGTGCCAGCAGCCCAGGGACAACTTCTAACTATGGCTACACCTTC; CDR3aa: CASSPGTTSNYGYTF
d_gene: -; v_gene: TRBV19; j_gene: TRBJ2-7; abundance: once; CDR3nt: TGTGCCAGTAGTATGTCTAGCACCGAGCAGTACTTC; CDR3aa: CASSMSSTEQYF
d_gene: -; v_gene: TRBV18; j_gene: TRBJ1-5; abundance: -; CDR3nt: TGTGCCAGCTCGGCTACTCAGGGGAATAGCAATCAGCCCCAGCATTTT; CDR3aa: CASSATQGNSNQPQHF
d_gene: -; v_gene: TRBV11-1; j_gene: TRBJ1-1; abundance: few; CDR3nt: TGTGCCAGCAGCCCTTTGGGCAGAGACACTGAAGCTTTCTTT; CDR3aa: CASSPLGRDTEAFF
d_gene: -; v_gene: TRBV27; j_gene: TRBJ2-1; abundance: many; CDR3nt: TGTGCCAGCAGTTCAATTAGGACTGCAAATGAGCAGTTCTTC; CDR3aa: CASSSIRTANEQFF
d_gene: TRBD1; v_gene: TRBV10-1; j_gene: TRBJ2-7; abundance: many; CDR3nt: TGCGCCAGCAGGGATGGACAGGGTGGCGAGCAGTACTTC; CDR3aa: CASRDGQGGEQYF
d_gene: TRBD2; v_gene: TRBV6-2/TRBV6-3; j_gene: TRBJ2-1; abundance: -; CDR3nt: TGTGCCAGCACCGCCCTGGCGGGAGAAGCGGCGGGCTCCTACAATGAGCAGTTCTTC; CDR3aa: CASTALAGEAAGSYNEQFF